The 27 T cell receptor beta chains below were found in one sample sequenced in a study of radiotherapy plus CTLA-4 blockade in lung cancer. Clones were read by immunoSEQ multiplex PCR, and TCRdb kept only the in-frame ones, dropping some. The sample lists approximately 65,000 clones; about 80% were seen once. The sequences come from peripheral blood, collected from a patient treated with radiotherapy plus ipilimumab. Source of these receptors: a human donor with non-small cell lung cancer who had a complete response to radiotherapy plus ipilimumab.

The CDR3 region is CASSLSGNGADTQYF. The CDR3 nucleotides are TGCGCCAGCAGCTTAAGCGGGAATGGCGCAGATACGCAGTATTTT. The chain links TRBV5-1 to TRBJ2-3; 7 nucleotides agree with TRBD2. The junction had 7 bases not matched to a gene; V was cut back by 2 bases and J by 4 bases. The germline V gene encodes CDR1 SGHRS and CDR2 YFSETQ. The length of the CDR3 is 15 residues.

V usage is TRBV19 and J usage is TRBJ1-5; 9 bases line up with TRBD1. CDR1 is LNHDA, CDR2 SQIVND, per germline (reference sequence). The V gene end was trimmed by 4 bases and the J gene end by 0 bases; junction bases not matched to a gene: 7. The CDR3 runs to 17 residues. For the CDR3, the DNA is TGTGCCAGTAGTAACGACCGGGACAGGGTTAGCAATCAGCCCCAGCATTTT. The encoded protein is CASSNDRDRVSNQPQHF.

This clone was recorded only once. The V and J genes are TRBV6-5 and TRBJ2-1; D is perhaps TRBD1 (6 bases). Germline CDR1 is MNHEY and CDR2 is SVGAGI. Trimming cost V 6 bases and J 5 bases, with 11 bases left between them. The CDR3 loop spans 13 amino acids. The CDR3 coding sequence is TGTGCCAGCAGGCAACAGGGACACAATGAGCAGTTCTTC. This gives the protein CASRQQGHNEQFF.

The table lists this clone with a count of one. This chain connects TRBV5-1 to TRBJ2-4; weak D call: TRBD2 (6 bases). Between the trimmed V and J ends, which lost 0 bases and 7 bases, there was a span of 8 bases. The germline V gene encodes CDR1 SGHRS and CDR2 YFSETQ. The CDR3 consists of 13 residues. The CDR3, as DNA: TGCGCCAGCAGCTTGGAGCGGGTTAACATTCAGTACTTC. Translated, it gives CASSLERVNIQYF.

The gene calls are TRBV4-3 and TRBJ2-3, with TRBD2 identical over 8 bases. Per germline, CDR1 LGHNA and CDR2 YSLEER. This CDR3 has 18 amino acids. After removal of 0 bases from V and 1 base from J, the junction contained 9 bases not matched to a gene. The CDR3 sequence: CASSQEGSGVGGTDTQYF. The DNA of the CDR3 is TGCGCCAGCAGCCAAGAAGGTAGCGGGGTCGGGGGCACAGATACGCAGTATTTT.

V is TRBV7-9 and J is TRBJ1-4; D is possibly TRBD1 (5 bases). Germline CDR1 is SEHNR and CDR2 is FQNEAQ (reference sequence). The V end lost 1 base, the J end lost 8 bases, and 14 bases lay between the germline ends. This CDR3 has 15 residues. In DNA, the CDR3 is TGTGCCAGCAGCTTAGTGGGGGAAAGTGGGGAAAAACTGTTTTTT. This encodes CASSLVGESGEKLFF.

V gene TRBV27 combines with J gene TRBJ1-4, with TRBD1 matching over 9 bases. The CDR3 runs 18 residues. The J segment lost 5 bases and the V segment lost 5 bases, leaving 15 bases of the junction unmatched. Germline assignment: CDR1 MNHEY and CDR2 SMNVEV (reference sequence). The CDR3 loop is CASSAYQPGTGINEKLFF. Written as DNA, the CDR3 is TGTGCCAGCAGTGCGTATCAACCCGGGACAGGGATCAATGAAAAACTGTTTTTT.

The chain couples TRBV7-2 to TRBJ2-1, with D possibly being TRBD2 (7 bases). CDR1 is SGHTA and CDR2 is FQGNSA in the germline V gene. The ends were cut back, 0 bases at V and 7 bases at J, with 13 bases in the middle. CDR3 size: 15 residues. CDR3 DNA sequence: TGTGCCAGCAGCTTAGCAACAGGGAGGGAGAATGAGCAGTTCTTC. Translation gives CASSLATGRENEQFF.

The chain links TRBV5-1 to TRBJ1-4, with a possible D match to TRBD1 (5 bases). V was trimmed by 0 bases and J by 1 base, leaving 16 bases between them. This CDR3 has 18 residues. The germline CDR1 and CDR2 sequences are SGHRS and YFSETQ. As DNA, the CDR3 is TGCGCCAGCAGCTTGGTTCAGGGAGTTCGTGGAACTAATGAAAAACTGTTTTTT. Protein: CASSLVQGVRGTNEKLFF.

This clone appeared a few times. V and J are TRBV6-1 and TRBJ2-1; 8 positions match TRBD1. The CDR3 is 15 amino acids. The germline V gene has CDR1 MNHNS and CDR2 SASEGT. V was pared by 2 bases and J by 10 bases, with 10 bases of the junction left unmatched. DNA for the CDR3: TGTGCCAGCAGTGAACAGGGGGCCCGAGAAGGAGAGCAGTTCTTC. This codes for CASSEQGAREGEQFF.

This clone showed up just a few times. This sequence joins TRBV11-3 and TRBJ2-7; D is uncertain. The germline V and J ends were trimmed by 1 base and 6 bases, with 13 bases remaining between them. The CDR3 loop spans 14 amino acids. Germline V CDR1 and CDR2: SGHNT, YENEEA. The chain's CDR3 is CASSLAVTAIEQYF. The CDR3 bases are TGTGCCAGCAGCTTAGCGGTAACTGCGATCGAGCAGTACTTC.

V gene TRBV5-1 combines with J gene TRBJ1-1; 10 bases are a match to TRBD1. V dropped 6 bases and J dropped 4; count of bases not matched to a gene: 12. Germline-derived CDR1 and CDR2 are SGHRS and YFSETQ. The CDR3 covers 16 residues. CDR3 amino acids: CASTWDRGPRGTEAFF. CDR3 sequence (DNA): TGCGCCAGCACTTGGGACAGGGGCCCCCGAGGCACTGAAGCTTTCTTT.

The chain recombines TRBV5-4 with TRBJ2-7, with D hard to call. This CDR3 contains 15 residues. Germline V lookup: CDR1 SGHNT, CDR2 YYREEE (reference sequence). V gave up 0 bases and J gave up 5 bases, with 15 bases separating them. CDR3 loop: CASSLDRVQVNEQYF. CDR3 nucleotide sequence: TGTGCCAGCAGCTTGGACCGGGTTCAGGTCAACGAGCAGTACTTC.

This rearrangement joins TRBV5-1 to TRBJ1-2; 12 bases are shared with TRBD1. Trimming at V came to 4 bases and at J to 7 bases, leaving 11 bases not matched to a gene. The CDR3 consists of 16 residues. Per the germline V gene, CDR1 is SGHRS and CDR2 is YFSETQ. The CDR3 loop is CASSPTPGQGAGGYTF. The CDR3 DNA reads TGCGCCAGCAGCCCGACCCCGGGACAGGGGGCTGGTGGCTACACCTTC.

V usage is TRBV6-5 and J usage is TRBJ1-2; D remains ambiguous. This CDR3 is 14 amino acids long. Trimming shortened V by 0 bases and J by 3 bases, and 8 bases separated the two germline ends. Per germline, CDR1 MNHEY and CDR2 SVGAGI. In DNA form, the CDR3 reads TGTGCCAGCAGTTACTCAGAGGGCTACTATGGCTACACCTTC. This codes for CASSYSEGYYGYTF.

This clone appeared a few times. The CDR3 DNA reads as TGTGCCAGCAGCCAATACGCCGGGAGGGTTAGCACAGATACGCAGTATTTT. Translation: CASSQYAGRVSTDTQYF. The chain combines TRBV14 with TRBJ2-3, with TRBD2 identical over 8 bases. Germline CDR1 SGHDN, CDR2 FVKESK. Unmatched junction bases numbered 7, after V lost 2 bases and J lost 0 bases. The CDR3 runs to 17 residues.

CDR3 DNA sequence: TGTGCCAGTAGTATAGACGGGGGCTATGGCTACACCTTC. Translating gives CASSIDGGYGYTF. The chain uses TRBV19 and TRBJ1-2; tentatively, D is TRBD1 (5 bases). Trimming removed 0 bases from V and 4 bases from J, with 6 bases in between. Per the germline V gene, CDR1 is LNHDA and CDR2 is SQIVND (reference sequence). The CDR3 runs to 13 residues.

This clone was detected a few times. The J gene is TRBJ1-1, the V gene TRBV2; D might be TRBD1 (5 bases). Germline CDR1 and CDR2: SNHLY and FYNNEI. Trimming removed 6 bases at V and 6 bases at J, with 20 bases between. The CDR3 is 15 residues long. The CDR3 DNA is TGTGCCAGCAGAACGACCCTGGGGCGTAGGGCTGAAGCTTTCTTT. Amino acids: CASRTTLGRRAEAFF.

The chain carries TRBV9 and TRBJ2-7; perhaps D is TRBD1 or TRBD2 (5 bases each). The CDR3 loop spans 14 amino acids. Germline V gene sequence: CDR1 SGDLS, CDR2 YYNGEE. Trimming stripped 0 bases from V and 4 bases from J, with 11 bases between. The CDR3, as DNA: TGTGCCAGCAGCGTAGGAGGGGTCTCATACGAGCAGTACTTC. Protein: CASSVGGVSYEQYF.

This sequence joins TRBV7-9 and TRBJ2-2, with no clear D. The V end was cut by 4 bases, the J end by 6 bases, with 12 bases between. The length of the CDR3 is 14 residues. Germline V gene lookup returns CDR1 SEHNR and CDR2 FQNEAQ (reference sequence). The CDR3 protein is CASSSITPAGELFF. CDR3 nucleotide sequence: TGTGCCAGCAGCTCCATTACCCCCGCCGGGGAGCTGTTTTTT.

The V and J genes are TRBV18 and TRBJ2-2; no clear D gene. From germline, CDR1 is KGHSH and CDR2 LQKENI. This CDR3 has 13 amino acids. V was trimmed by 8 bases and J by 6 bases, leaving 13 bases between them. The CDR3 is CASTRSVSGELFF. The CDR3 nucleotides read TGTGCCAGCACACGTTCTGTCTCCGGGGAGCTGTTTTTT.

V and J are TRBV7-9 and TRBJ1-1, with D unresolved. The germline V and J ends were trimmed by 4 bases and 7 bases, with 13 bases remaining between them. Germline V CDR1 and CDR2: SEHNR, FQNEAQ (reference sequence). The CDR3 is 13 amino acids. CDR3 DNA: TGTGCCAGCAGCTCTCGTGGAAGCTATGAAGCTTTCTTT. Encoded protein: CASSSRGSYEAFF.

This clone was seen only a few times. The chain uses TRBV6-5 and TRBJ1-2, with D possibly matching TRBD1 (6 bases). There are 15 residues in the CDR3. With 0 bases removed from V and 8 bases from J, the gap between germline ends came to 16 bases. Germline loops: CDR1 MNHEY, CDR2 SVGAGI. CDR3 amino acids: CASSYSQGWRGGYTF. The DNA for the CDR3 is TGTGCCAGCAGTTACTCCCAGGGATGGAGGGGGGGCTACACCTTC.

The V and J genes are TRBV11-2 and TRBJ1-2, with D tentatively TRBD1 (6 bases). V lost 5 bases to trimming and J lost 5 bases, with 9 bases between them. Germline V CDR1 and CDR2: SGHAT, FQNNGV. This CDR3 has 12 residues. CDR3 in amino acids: CASSDRRYGYTF. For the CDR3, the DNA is TGTGCCAGCAGCGACAGGAGGTATGGCTACACCTTC.

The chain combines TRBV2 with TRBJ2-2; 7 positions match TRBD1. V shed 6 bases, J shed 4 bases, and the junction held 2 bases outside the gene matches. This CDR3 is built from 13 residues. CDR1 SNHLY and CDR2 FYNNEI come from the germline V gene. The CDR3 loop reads CASRQGRTGELFF. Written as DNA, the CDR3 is TGTGCCAGCAGACAGGGGCGCACCGGGGAGCTGTTTTTT.

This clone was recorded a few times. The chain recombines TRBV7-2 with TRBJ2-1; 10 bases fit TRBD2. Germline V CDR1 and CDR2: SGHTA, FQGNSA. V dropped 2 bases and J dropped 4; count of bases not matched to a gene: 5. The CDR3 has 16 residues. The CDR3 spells CASSLRSSGSYNEQFF. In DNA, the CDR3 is TGTGCCAGCAGCTTAAGGTCTAGCGGGAGTTACAATGAGCAGTTCTTC. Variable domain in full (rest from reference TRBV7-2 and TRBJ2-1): GAGVSQSPSNKVTEKGKDVELRCDPISGHTALYWYRQSLGQGLEFLIYFQGNSAPDKSGLPSDRFSAERTGGSVSTLTIQRTQQEDSAVYLCASSLRSSGSYNEQFFGPGTRLTVL.

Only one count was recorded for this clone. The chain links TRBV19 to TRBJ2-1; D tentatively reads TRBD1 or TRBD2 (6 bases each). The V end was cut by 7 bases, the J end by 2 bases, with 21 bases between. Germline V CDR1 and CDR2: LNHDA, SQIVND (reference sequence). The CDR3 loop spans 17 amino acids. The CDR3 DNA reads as TGTGCCAGTACGAGTCATTATGCGGGACAACCCTACAATGAGCAGTTCTTC. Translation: CASTSHYAGQPYNEQFF.